The 2 T cell receptor beta chains listed next were all sequenced from one sample in a study of shared T cell receptors in the human thymus. Assay: immunoSEQ multiplex PCR; the TCRdb copy retains only in-frame clones and omits some. The repertoire consists of roughly 500,000 clones, with about 84% occurring once and the leading ten covering less than 0.015%. The same sample was also used in a study of human thymus T cells.

Sequencing was done on a sample of thymocytes. The receptors derive from a boy under three years old with a congenital heart defect.

The chain employs TRBV6-4 and TRBJ2-7, with 10 positions matching TRBD1. This CDR3 comprises 14 residues. Germline CDR1 reads MRHNA; CDR2 reads SNTAGT. Unmatched junction bases numbered 10, after V lost 9 bases and J lost 5 bases. In DNA, the CDR3 is TGTGCCAGGTCCTCGGGACAGGGGAGGGACGAGCAGTACTTC. Amino acid sequence: CARSSGQGRDEQYF.

V is TRBV2 and J is TRBJ2-5; D perhaps matches TRBD2 (6 bases). Germline assignment: CDR1 SNHLY and CDR2 FYNNEI. Deletions cut 6 bases from V and 4 bases from J, with 18 bases between. CDR3 size: 15 residues. Written as DNA, the CDR3 is TGTGCCAGCAGCAGCCATAGCGGCGAGAGAGAGACCCAGTACTTC. It codes for CASSSHSGERETQYF.